The present T cell receptor beta chain was sequenced within a study of T cell changes during pregnancy in multiple sclerosis. The CDR3 contains 18 residues. The V gene's germline CDR1 is MRHNA and CDR2 SNTAGT. V was trimmed by 2 bases and J by 2 bases, leaving 22 bases between them. Measured with immunoSEQ multiplex PCR; TCRdb has only the in-frame clones, and not every one. Here the sample spans approximately 83,000 clones, 94% being singletons. In its sample, this clone was seen once. The sample consisted of peripheral blood, taken in the third trimester of pregnancy. The V gene is TRBV6-4, the J gene TRBJ2-7, with D perhaps matching TRBD2 (6 bases). The source is a female donor with multiple sclerosis, enrolled in a pregnancy study. CDR3 sequence reads: CASSDGQGSTGDTYEQYF. CDR3 nucleotides: TGTGCCAGCAGTGACGGGCAGGGTTCAACGGGAGACACCTACGAGCAGTACTTC.